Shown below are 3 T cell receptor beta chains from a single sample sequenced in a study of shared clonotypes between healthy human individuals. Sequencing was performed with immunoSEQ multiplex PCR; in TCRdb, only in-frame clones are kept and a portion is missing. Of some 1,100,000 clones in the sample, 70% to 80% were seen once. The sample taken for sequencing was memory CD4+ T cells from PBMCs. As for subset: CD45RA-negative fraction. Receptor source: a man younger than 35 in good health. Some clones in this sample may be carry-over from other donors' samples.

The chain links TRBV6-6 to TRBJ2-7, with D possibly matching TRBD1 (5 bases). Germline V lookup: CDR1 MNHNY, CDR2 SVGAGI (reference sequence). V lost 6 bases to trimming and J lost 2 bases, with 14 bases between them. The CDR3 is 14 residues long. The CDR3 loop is CASSYQGGPYEQYF. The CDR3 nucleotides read TGTGCCAGCAGCTACCAGGGCGGCCCCTACGAGCAGTACTTC.

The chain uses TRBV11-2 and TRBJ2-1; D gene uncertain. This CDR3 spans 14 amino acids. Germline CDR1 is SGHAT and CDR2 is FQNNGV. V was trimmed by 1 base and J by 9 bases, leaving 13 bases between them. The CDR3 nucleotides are TGTGCCAGCAGCTTAGGACGATACTCGGGTGAGCAGTTCTTC. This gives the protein CASSLGRYSGEQFF.

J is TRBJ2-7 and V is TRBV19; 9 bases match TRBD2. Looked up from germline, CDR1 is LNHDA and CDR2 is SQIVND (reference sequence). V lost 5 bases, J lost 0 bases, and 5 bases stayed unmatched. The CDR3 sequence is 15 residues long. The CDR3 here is CASSALAGSSYEQYF. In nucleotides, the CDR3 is TGTGCCAGTAGTGCCCTAGCGGGGAGCTCCTACGAGCAGTACTTC. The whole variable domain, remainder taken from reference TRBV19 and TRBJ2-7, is DGGITQSPKYLFRKEGQNVTLSCEQNLNHDAMYWYRQDPGQGLRLIYYSQIVNDFQKGDIAEGYSVSREKKESFPLTVTSAQKNPTAFYLCASSALAGSSYEQYFGPGTRLTVT.